A selection of T cell receptor beta chains follows, all from one sample in a study of spatial heterogeneity in lung cancer. Each CDR3 protein gets one entry after TCRdb re-called the 5' RACE reads with MiXCR. Among fewer than 7,500 distinct CDR3 sequences listed, about 20% were seen once. The specimen was lung tumor tissue, collected at surgery. These receptor sequences come from a female donor with early-stage non-small cell lung cancer. The CDR3 runs from the conserved cysteine through the conserved F or W. The D gene is left open where the match is weak. Clone size is shown for a subset of rows, as once, few, many or a class of expanded clone.

TRBJ2-4,NA,NA,TRBV4-3,CASSQDVGGLAKNIQYF,TGCGCCAGCAGCCAAGATGTCGGAGGGCTAGCCAAAAACATTCAGTACTTC
TRBJ2-7,NA,NA,TRBV4-2,CASSQESPSDSYEQYF,TGTGCCAGCAGCCAAGAAAGCCCGTCAGACTCCTACGAGCAGTACTTC
TRBJ2-7,NA,NA,TRBV5-6,CASSPQGAYEQYF,TGTGCCAGCAGCCCTCAGGGAGCATACGAGCAGTACTTC
TRBJ1-4,NA,NA,TRBV6-6,CASSHRVLGEKLFF,TGTGCCAGCAGTCACAGGGTCCTCGGTGAAAAACTGTTTTTT
TRBJ2-1,TRBD2,few,TRBV10-1,CASSSGGPYNEQFF,TGCGCCAGCTCTAGCGGGGGGCCCTACAATGAGCAGTTCTTC
TRBJ2-3,NA,NA,TRBV7-3,CASSFPGTSDTQYF,TGTGCCAGCAGCTTCCCGGGGACCTCAGATACGCAGTATTTT
TRBJ2-1,NA,few,TRBV11-3,CASSLDRGPYNEQFF,TGTGCCAGCAGCTTAGATAGGGGACCCTACAATGAGCAGTTCTTC
TRBJ2-3,TRBD1,few,TRBV24-1,CATSDLLTGGPDTQYF,TGTGCCACCAGTGATTTGCTCACAGGGGGCCCAGATACGCAGTATTTT
TRBJ2-7,TRBD1,NA,TRBV10-3,CAISKGQGAYEQYF,TGTGCCATCAGTAAGGGACAGGGGGCGTACGAGCAGTACTTC
TRBJ1-5,NA,few,TRBV6-5,CASSYSTGLWPQHF,TGTGCCAGCAGTTACTCGACAGGTTTATGGCCCCAGCATTTT
TRBJ2-7,NA,NA,TRBV20-1,CSARVPGSYEQYF,TGCAGTGCTAGAGTCCCCGGTAGCTACGAGCAGTACTTC
TRBJ1-5,TRBD1,NA,TRBV7-8,CASSLGQGNQPQHF,TGTGCCAGCAGCCTGGGACAGGGAAATCAGCCCCAGCATTTT
TRBJ2-2,NA,medium-sized,TRBV20-1,CSARPKVNTGELFF,TGCAGTGCCAGACCCAAGGTGAACACCGGGGAGCTGTTTTTT
TRBJ1-1,NA,NA,TRBV5-1,CASSLGGWVNTEAFF,TGCGCCAGCAGCCTTGGAGGGTGGGTGAACACTGAAGCTTTCTTT
TRBJ2-5,NA,NA,TRBV4-1,CASSQGLQGISQETQYF,TGCGCCAGCAGCCAGGGGCTTCAGGGGATAAGCCAAGAGACCCAGTACTTC
TRBJ1-4,NA,medium-sized,TRBV9,CASSVRNRANEKLFF,TGTGCCAGCAGCGTACGAAACAGGGCTAATGAAAAACTGTTTTTT
TRBJ2-1,NA,NA,TRBV15,CATSRDRLGGEQFF,TGTGCCACCAGCAGAGATCGCTTGGGCGGTGAGCAGTTCTTC
TRBJ1-6,TRBD1,NA,TRBV6-5,CASSKGADNSPLHF,TGTGCCAGCAGTAAGGGGGCTGATAATTCACCCCTCCACTTT